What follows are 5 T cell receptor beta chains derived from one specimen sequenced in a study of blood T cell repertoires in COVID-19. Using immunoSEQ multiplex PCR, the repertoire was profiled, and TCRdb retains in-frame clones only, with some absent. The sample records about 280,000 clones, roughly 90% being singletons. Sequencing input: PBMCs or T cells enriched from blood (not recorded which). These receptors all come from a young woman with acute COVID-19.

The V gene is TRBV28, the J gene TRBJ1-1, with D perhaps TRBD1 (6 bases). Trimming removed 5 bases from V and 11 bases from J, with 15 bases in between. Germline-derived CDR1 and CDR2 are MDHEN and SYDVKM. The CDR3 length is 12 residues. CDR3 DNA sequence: TGTGCCAGCAGTACAGGGCGCTCGCGGGCTTTCTTT. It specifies CASSTGRSRAFF.

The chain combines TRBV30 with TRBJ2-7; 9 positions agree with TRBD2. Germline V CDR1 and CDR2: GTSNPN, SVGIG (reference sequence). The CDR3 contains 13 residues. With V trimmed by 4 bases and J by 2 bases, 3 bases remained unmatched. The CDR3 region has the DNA TGTGCCTGGATTGCTAGCGGGGCCTACGAGCAGTACTTC. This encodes CAWIASGAYEQYF.

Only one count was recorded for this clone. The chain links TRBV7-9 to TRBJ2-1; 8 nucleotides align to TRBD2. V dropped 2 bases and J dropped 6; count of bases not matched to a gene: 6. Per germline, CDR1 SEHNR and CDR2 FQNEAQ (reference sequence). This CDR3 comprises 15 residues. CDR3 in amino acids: CASSLQGTSRNEQFF. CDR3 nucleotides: TGTGCCAGCAGCTTACAAGGGACTAGTCGCAATGAGCAGTTCTTC.

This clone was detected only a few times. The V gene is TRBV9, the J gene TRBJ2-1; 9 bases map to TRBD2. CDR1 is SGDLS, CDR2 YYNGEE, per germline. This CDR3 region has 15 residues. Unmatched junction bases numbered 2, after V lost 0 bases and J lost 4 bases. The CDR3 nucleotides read TGTGCCAGCAGCGTAGTTAGCGGGAGTTACAATGAGCAGTTCTTC. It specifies CASSVVSGSYNEQFF.

CDR3 amino acids: CASSLTGGNNEQYF. Written as DNA, the CDR3 is TGTGCCAGCAGCCTCACAGGGGGCAACAACGAGCAGTACTTC. The chain employs TRBV28 and TRBJ2-7; TRBD1 matches at 9 bases. Trimming removed 6 bases from V and 5 bases from J; junction bases left unmatched: 8. This CDR3 is built from 14 residues. CDR1 and CDR2 from the germline V gene are MDHEN and SYDVKM. The variable domain in full, with the rest retrieved from reference TRBV28 and TRBJ2-7, is DVKVTQSSRYLVKRTGEKVFLECVQDMDHENMFWYRQDPGLGLRLIYFSYDVKMKEKGDIPEGYSVSREKKERFSLILESASTNQTSMYLCASSLTGGNNEQYFGPGTRLTVT.